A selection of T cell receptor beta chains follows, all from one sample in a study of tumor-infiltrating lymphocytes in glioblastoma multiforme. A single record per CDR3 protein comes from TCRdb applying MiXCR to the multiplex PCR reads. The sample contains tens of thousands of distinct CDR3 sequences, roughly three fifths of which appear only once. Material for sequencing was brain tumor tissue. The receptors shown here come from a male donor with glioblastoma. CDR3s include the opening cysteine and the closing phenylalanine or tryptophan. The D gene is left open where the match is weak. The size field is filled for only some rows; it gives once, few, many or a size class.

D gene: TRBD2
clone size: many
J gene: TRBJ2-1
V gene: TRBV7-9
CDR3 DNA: TGTGCCAGCAGCTGGGGGGTAGCGGGAGCCGGTGAGCAGTTCTTC
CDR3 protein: CASSWGVAGAGEQFF

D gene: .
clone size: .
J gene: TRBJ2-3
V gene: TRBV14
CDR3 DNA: TGTGCCAGCAGCCAAGTGAGAAGGACGCGGTATTTT
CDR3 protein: CASSQVRRTRYF

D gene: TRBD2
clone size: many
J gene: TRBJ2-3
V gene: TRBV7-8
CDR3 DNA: TGTGCCAGCAGCCCTCGGGAGGGAAGCACAGATACGCAGTATTTT
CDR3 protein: CASSPREGSTDTQYF

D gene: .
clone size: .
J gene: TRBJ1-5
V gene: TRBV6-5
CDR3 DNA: TGTGCCAACAGTAATGGACGACAGCCCCAGCATTTT
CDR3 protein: CANSNGRQPQHF

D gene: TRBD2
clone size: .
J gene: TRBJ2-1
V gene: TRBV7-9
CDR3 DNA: TGTGCCAGCAGTCCTCCTAGCGGAGCTAGCTCCTACAATGAGCAGTTCTTC
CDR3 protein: CASSPPSGASSYNEQFF

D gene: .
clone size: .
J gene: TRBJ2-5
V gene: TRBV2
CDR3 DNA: TGTGCCAGCAGTGACGGGAATGGAGAGACCCAGTACTTC
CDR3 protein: CASSDGNGETQYF

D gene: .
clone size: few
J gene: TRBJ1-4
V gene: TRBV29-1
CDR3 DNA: TGCAGCGTTGAAGATTCGACGGGGGGTGATGAAAAACTGTTTTTT
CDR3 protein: CSVEDSTGGDEKLFF

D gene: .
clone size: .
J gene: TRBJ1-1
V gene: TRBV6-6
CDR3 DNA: TGTGCCAGCAGCGCGAGTAACATGGCTAACACTGAAGCTTTCTTT
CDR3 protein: CASSASNMANTEAFF

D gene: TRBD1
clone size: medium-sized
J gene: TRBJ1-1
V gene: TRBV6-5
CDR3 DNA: TGTGCCAGCCTTCCGACAGGGGCTAACACTGAAGCTTTCTTT
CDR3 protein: CASLPTGANTEAFF

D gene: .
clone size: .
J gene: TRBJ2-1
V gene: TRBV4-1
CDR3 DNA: TGCGCCAGCAGCCAAGATAGGGTCGGGCAGTTCTTC
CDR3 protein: CASSQDRVGQFF

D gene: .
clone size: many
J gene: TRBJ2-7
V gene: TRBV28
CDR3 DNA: TGTGCCAGCAGTTCCACCCGGGCGGGCATACGTTACGAGCAGTACTTC
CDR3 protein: CASSSTRAGIRYEQYF

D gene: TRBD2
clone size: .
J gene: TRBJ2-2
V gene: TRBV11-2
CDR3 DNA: TGTGCCAACAGCCACGGACTAGACCACGAGGAGCTGTTTTTT
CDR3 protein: CANSHGLDHEELFF

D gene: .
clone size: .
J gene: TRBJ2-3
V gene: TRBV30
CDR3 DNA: TGTGCCTGGGACCCAAACACAGATACGCAGTATTTT
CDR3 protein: CAWDPNTDTQYF

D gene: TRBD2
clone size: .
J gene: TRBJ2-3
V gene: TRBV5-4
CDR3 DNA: TGTGCCATCAGCTCCCGGGTAGCGGGAGGACTCAAAGATACGCAGTATTTT
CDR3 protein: CAISSRVAGGLKDTQYF

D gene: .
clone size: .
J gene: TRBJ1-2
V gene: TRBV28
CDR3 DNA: TGTGCCAGCAGCCCAGTAAACAGACTTAACTATGGCTACACCTTC
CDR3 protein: CASSPVNRLNYGYTF

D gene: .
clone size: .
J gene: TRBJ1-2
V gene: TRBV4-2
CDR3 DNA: TGTGCCAGCAGCCAAGGGGTAGAGGCCTATGGCTACACCTTC
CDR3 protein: CASSQGVEAYGYTF

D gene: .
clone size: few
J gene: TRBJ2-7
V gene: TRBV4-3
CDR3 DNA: TGCGCCAGCAGCCAAGGGCGCAGGGCGGGCTACGAGCAGTACTTC
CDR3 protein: CASSQGRRAGYEQYF

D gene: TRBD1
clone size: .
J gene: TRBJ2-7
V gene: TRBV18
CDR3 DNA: TGTGCCAGCTCACCACGGAGGGGACAGGCAGGAGAGCAGTACTTC
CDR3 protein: CASSPRRGQAGEQYF

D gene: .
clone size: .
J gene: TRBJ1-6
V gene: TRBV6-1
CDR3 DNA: TGTGCCAGCAGTGAGCCCTACAATTCACCCCTCCACTTT
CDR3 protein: CASSEPYNSPLHF

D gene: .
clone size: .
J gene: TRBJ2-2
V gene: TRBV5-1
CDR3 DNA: TGCGCCAGCAGCACCGTCTCAGCGGCGAACACCGGGGAGCTGTTTTTT
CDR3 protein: CASSTVSAANTGELFF

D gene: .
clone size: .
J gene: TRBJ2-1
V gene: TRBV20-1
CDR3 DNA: TGTGGTGCTAGCCCCGGGGAACTAATGGGTAACTATGAGCAGTTCTTC
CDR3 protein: CGASPGELMGNYEQFF

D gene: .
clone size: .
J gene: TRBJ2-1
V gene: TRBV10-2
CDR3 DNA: TGCGCCAGCAGGGATCCCTACAATGAGCAGTTCTTC
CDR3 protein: CASRDPYNEQFF

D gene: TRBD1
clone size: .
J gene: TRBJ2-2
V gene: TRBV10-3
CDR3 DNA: TGTGCCATCAGTGGTTGGATAGGGGGCGACCGGGACCTGTTTTTT
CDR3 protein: CAISGWIGGDRDLFF

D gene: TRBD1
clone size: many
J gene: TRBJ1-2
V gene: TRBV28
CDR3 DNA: TGTGCCAGCAATACAGGGGATTATGGCTACACCTTC
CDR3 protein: CASNTGDYGYTF

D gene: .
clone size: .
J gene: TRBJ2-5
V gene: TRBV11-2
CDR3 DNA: TGTGCCACCGCAGGGGCAGGACAAGAGACCCAGTACTTC
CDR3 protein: CATAGAGQETQYF

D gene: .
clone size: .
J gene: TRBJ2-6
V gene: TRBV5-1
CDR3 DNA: TGCGCCAGCAGCTTGGGTATAACAGGGCCTGGGGCCAACGTCCTGACTTTC
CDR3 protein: CASSLGITGPGANVLTF

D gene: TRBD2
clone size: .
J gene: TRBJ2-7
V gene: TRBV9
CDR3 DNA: TGTGCCAGCAGCGTAGGCTGGGTAGCGGGAGTCTACGAGCAGTACTTC
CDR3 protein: CASSVGWVAGVYEQYF

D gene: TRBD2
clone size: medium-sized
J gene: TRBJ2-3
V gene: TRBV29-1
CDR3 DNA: TGCAGCGTAGCGGGAGGGCCTTTTGTCCGATTCCCAGATACGCAGTATTTT
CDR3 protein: CSVAGGPFVRFPDTQYF

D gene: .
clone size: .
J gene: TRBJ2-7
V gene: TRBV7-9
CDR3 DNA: TGTGCCAGCAGCTTAGCCGCAGGGGCCGGGGAAGAGCAGTACTTC
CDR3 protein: CASSLAAGAGEEQYF

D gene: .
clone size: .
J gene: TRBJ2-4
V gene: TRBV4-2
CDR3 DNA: TGTGCCAGCAGCCAGGGAGCGGTTGGCGGGGCTGCCAAAAACATTCAGTACTTC
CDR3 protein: CASSQGAVGGAAKNIQYF

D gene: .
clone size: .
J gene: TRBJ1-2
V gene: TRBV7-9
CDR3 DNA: TGTGCCAGCAGCTTCACAAACTATGGCTACACCTTC
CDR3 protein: CASSFTNYGYTF

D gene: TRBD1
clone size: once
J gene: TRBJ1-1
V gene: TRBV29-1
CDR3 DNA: TGCAGCGTTGCAAGACAGGGAATCGCTGAAGCTCTCTTT
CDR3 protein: CSVARQGIAEALF

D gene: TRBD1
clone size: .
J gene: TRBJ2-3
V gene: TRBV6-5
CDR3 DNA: TGTGCCAGCAGTTCTGCCGGGACAGGGCTTAGCACAGTTACTCAGTATTTT
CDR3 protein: CASSSAGTGLSTVTQYF

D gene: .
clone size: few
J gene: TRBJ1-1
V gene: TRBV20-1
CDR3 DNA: TGCAGTGCTAGAGAGGACAGTGGGCCTGTTGGCGCTTTCTTT
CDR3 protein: CSAREDSGPVGAFF

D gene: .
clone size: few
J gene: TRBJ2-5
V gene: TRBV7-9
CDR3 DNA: TGTGCCAGCAGCCCTGTCCCGACTGAGACCCAGTACTTC
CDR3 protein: CASSPVPTETQYF

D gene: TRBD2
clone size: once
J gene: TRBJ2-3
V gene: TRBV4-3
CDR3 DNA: TGCGCCAGCAGCCAAGCCGAACTAGCGGATGTAGATACGCAGTATTTT
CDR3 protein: CASSQAELADVDTQYF

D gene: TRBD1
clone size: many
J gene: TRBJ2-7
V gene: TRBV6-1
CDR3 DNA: TGTGCCAGCAGTGAAGAATGGGGACAGGTCTACGAGCAGTACTTC
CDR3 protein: CASSEEWGQVYEQYF

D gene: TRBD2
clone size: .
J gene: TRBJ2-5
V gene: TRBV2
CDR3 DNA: TGTGCCAGCATGGCAGCGGGAGCAGAGACCCAGTACTTC
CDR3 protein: CASMAAGAETQYF

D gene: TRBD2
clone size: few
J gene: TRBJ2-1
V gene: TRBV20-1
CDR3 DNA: TGCAGTGCTAGAGAAGATATTGGGACTAGCGGGGAGAAATACAATGAGCAGTTCTTC
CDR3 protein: CSAREDIGTSGEKYNEQFF

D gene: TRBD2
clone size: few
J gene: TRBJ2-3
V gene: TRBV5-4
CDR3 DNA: TGTGCCAGCAGCTCCCCTAGCGGGAGTGGGCCAGATACGCGGTATTTT
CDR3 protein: CASSSPSGSGPDTRYF

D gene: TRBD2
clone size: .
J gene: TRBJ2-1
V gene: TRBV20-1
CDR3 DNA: TGCAGTGCTAGTAAGGGGGGCGGGGGGGTTCGTTCCTACAATGAGCAGTTCTTC
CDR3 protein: CSASKGGGGVRSYNEQFF

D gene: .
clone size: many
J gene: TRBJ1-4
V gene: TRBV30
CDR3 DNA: TGTGCCTGGAATACAGGGACTCGTGGTGAAAAACTGTTTTTT
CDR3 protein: CAWNTGTRGEKLFF

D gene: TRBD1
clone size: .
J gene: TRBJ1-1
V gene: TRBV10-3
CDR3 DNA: TGTGCCACGAGCGTGACAGGGAGGGACACTGACGCATTCTTT
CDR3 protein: CATSVTGRDTDAFF

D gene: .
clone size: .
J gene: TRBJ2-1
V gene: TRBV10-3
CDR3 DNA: TGTGCCACAAAAACCGGGGGTTACAATGAGCAGTTCTTC
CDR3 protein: CATKTGGYNEQFF

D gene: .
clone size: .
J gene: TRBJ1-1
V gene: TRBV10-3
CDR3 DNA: TGTGCCACCTGGGAGGGACTGAGCACTGAAGCTTTCTTT
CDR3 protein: CATWEGLSTEAFF

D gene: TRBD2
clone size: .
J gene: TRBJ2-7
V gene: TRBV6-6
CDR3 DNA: TGTGCCAGCAGTTACAGGGGACTAGCCTACGAGCAGTACTTC
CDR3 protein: CASSYRGLAYEQYF